The 25 T cell receptor beta chains presented below share a single source sample, sequenced in a study of T cell changes during pregnancy in multiple sclerosis. Some clones are missing from TCRdb's copy, which holds only in-frame ones; the method was immunoSEQ multiplex PCR. The table includes about 41,000 clones, 89% detected once. Sequencing was performed on CD4+ T cells from peripheral blood mononuclear cells, taken in the first trimester of pregnancy. Receptor source: a female donor with multiple sclerosis, enrolled in a pregnancy study.

CDR3 protein: CASRKDSTDREQFF. CDR3 DNA: TGTGCCAGCAGAAAGGACTCGACCGATCGCGAGCAGTTCTTC. This chain links TRBV6-1 with TRBJ2-1; maybe TRBD2 (5 bases). CDR1 is MNHNS, CDR2 SASEGT, per germline. The CDR3 length is 14 residues. V lost 6 bases, J lost 10 bases, and 19 bases lay in between.

This chain links TRBV19 with TRBJ2-3; 10 nucleotides line up with TRBD1. Trimming cost V 10 bases and J 11 bases; bases outside gene matches: 27. CDR3 size: 18 residues. Germline V lookup: CDR1 LNHDA, CDR2 SQIVND (reference sequence). CDR3 sequence reads: CATSTRTGGSETAGGQYF. The CDR3 bases are TGTGCCACCTCCACCCGGACAGGGGGATCCGAAACGGCGGGGGGGCAGTATTTT.

The chain couples TRBV10-1 to TRBJ1-2, with a weak D call TRBD1 (5 bases). The CDR3 runs to 15 residues. Per germline, CDR1 WNHNN and CDR2 SYGVQD (reference sequence). V was shortened by 0 bases and J by 0 bases, with 8 bases between the two germline ends. The CDR3 reads CASSESTGPNYGYTF. CDR3 coding DNA: TGCGCCAGCAGTGAGTCTACAGGACCTAACTATGGCTACACCTTC.

CDR3 DNA sequence: TGTGCCAGTAGTATGCAGTACTATGGCTACACCTTC. Protein: CASSMQYYGYTF. The V gene is TRBV19, the J gene TRBJ1-2; D uncertain. Germline V gene lookup returns CDR1 LNHDA and CDR2 SQIVND (reference sequence). This CDR3 is built from 12 residues. Trimming cost V 3 bases and J 3 bases, with 5 bases left between them.

V usage is TRBV5-1 and J usage is TRBJ2-1, with D possibly matching TRBD2 (6 bases). The germline V and J ends were trimmed by 0 bases and 5 bases, with 6 bases remaining between them. The CDR3 length is 13 residues. Germline-derived CDR1 and CDR2 are SGHRS and YFSETQ. The CDR3 loop reads CASSLGTNNEQFF. The CDR3 DNA reads as TGCGCCAGCAGCTTGGGGACTAACAATGAGCAGTTCTTC.

This chain uses TRBV28 with TRBJ1-2, with D maybe TRBD1 (6 bases). Germline V gene sequence: CDR1 MDHEN, CDR2 SYDVKM. The CDR3 extends over 15 amino acids. V was pared by 3 bases and J by 2 bases, with 13 bases between. CDR3 loop: CASSFFRGGNYGYTF. Here the CDR3 DNA reads TGTGCCAGCAGTTTTTTCAGGGGTGGGAACTATGGCTACACCTTC.

This chain links TRBV5-4 with TRBJ2-1; 10 nucleotides align to TRBD2. Losses at the gene ends were 5 bases for V and 3 bases for J; bases not matched to a gene: 17. Germline V gives CDR1 SGHNT, CDR2 YYREEE (reference sequence). The CDR3 is 19 amino acids. DNA of the CDR3: TGTGCCAGCAGACTAGACCCACTTAATCTAGCGGGAGTCTACAATGAGCAGTTCTTC. Protein sequence: CASRLDPLNLAGVYNEQFF.

The J gene is TRBJ2-7, the V gene TRBV25-1; TRBD1 aligns across 7 bases. The germline gives CDR1 MGHDK, CDR2 SYGVNS. The CDR3 runs 13 residues. After removal of 8 bases from V and 2 bases from J, the junction contained 6 bases not matched to a gene. The CDR3 coding sequence is TGTGCCAGCCTAGGGGGCGTCACCTACGAGCAGTACTTC. Translation gives CASLGGVTYEQYF.

To note about this clone: The junction differs from germline at one of its ends, possibly a read error. The chain is built from TRBV15 and TRBJ2-7; a possible D gene is TRBD2 (6 bases). Germline CDR1 LNHNV, CDR2 YYDKDF (reference sequence). The CDR3 contains 15 residues. The CDR3 sequence: CATSRPPAGFYQQYF. In DNA, the CDR3 is TGTGCCACCAGCAGACCCCCTGCGGGGTTCTACCAGCAGTACTTC.

This chain joins TRBV6-5 and TRBJ1-1, with D uncertain. The V end lost 6 bases, the J end lost 7 bases, and 9 bases lay between the germline ends. Germline lookup yields CDR1 MNHEY and CDR2 SVGAGI. The CDR3 sequence is 11 residues long. In nucleotides, the CDR3 is TGTGCCAGCAGCGTGGGCTATGAAGCTTTCTTT. Translating it yields CASSVGYEAFF.

The chain recombines TRBV28 with TRBJ1-1, with D maybe TRBD1 (5 bases). The V end lost 5 bases, the J end lost 1 base, and 11 bases lay between the germline ends. Germline CDR1 and CDR2: MDHEN and SYDVKM. The CDR3 spans 14 residues. The CDR3 reads CASSPSGANTEAFF. DNA for the CDR3: TGTGCCAGCAGTCCCAGCGGGGCGAACACTGAAGCTTTCTTT.

The chain joins TRBV9 to TRBJ1-2; TRBD1 is a possible D gene (5 bases). Trimming removed 1 base from V and 6 bases from J, with 13 bases in between. CDR1 SGDLS and CDR2 YYNGEE come from the germline V gene. The CDR3 loop spans 14 amino acids. The CDR3 nucleotides read TGTGCCAGCAGCGTACTCACCCAAGGGGATGGCTACACCTTC. Its protein is CASSVLTQGDGYTF.

This clone has a handful of counts. The chain combines TRBV18 with TRBJ2-7; 8 bases agree with TRBD1. V gave up 2 bases and J gave up 3 bases; unmatched junction bases: 3. The germline V gene has CDR1 KGHSH and CDR2 LQKENI. The CDR3 has 14 amino acids. As DNA, the CDR3 is TGTGCCAGCTCACCAGGGACAGGACACTACGAGCAGTACTTC. Amino acid sequence: CASSPGTGHYEQYF.

CDR3 bases: TGCGCCAGCAGCATGGGACAGATCTACTCTGAAGCTTTCTTT. It is translated as CASSMGQIYSEAFF. The chain is built from TRBV5-1 and TRBJ1-1; 7 nucleotides line up with TRBD1. This CDR3 spans 14 amino acids. Unmatched junction bases numbered 9, after V lost 4 bases and J lost 6 bases. CDR1 and CDR2 (germline): SGHRS, YFSETQ.

In DNA, the CDR3 is TGTGCCAGCAGTGAGATGCTCGGGGGGCTCGGAAACACCATATATTTT. This codes for CASSEMLGGLGNTIYF. The chain has TRBV2 and TRBJ1-3, with D maybe TRBD1 (6 bases). The CDR3 covers 16 residues. Trimming cost V 3 bases and J 4 bases, with 16 bases left between them. Germline CDR1 and CDR2: SNHLY and FYNNEI.

V gene TRBV21-1 combines with J gene TRBJ2-7; the D segment call TRBD1 is taken from the table without a DNA check. TRBV21-1 is assigned pseudogene status. This CDR3 spans 12 amino acids. The CDR3 nucleotides read TGTGCCGGGACAGCCATTCCTACCGAGCAGTACTTC. It encodes CAGTAIPTEQYF.

The J gene is TRBJ2-3, the V gene TRBV27, with 8 bases lining up with TRBD2. J gave up 3 bases and V 2 bases, and 4 bases lay outside the gene matches. Germline CDR1 is MNHEY and CDR2 is SMNVEV (reference sequence). CDR3 length equals 15 residues. In nucleotides, the CDR3 is TGTGCCAGCAGTTTAACGGGGACTAGAACAGATACGCAGTATTTT. Protein sequence: CASSLTGTRTDTQYF.

The gene calls are TRBV6-5 and TRBJ2-7; a possible D gene is TRBD2 (6 bases). V was trimmed by 2 bases and J by 6 bases, leaving 20 bases between them. The germline gives CDR1 MNHEY, CDR2 SVGAGI. The length of the CDR3 is 16 residues. The CDR3 protein is CASSYVRFASAVEQYF. CDR3 DNA: TGTGCCAGCAGTTACGTCCGGTTTGCTAGCGCAGTCGAGCAGTACTTC.

The chain links TRBV28 to TRBJ2-7, with a weak D call TRBD1 (5 bases). The CDR3 has 16 amino acids. Trimming removed 1 base from V and 0 bases from J, with 13 bases in between. Per germline, CDR1 MDHEN and CDR2 SYDVKM. CDR3 in amino acids: CASSLFSAGFSYEQYF. DNA of the CDR3: TGTGCCAGCAGTTTATTTTCTGCAGGGTTCTCCTACGAGCAGTACTTC.

With respect to this clone: Germline is not matched at one junction end, which may reflect a read error. CDR3 residues: CASSVEVRGQGTQYF. CDR3 DNA sequence: TGTGCCAGCAGCGTAGAGGTCAGGGGGCAAGGGACCCAGTACTTC. J is TRBJ2-5 and V is TRBV9; 8 bases agree with TRBD1. In germline, CDR1 is SGDLS, CDR2 YYNGEE. This CDR3 is 15 amino acids long. Looking up the rest from reference TRBV9 and TRBJ2-5 gives the full variable domain: DSGVTQTPKHLITATGQRVTLRCSPRSGDLSVYWYQQSLDQGLQFLIQYYNGEERAKGNILERFSAQQFPDLHSELNLSSLELGDSALYFCASSVEVRGQGTQYFGPGTRLLVL.

DNA for the CDR3: TGTGCCAGCAGCAAGGAAGGGACTGGCTCCTACAATGAGCAGTTCTTC. It translates to CASSKEGTGSYNEQFF. This chain connects TRBV7-2 to TRBJ2-1; D perhaps matches TRBD2 (6 bases). The CDR3 contains 16 residues. The V and J ends lost 5 bases and 0 bases respectively, with 14 bases between them. The germline V gene encodes CDR1 SGHTA and CDR2 FQGNSA.

The chain carries TRBV5-6 and TRBJ2-7; D might be TRBD2 (6 bases). The germline V gene encodes CDR1 SGHDT and CDR2 YYEEEE. The CDR3 totals 15 residues. Trimming removed 5 bases from V and 6 bases from J, with 21 bases in between. In DNA form, the CDR3 reads TGTGCCAGCAGACGGGACTTCGTGGGAGTACGCGAGCAGTACTTC. As protein: CASRRDFVGVREQYF.

The sample holds a few counts of this clone. The chain has TRBV7-9 and TRBJ2-7; 7 positions match TRBD1. The germline V gene has CDR1 SEHNR and CDR2 FQNEAQ (reference sequence). The CDR3 has 16 residues. J lost 0 bases, V lost 5 bases, and 10 bases had no gene match. The CDR3 reads CASSPDRSQNSYEQYF. DNA of the CDR3: TGTGCCAGCAGCCCGGACAGGAGTCAAAACTCCTACGAGCAGTACTTC. Complete variable domain (other parts from reference TRBV7-9 and TRBJ2-7): DTGVSQNPRHKITKRGQNVTFRCDPISEHNRLYWYRQTLGQGPEFLTYFQNEAQLEKSRLLSDRFSAERPKGSFSTLEIQRTEQGDSAMYLCASSPDRSQNSYEQYFGPGTRLTVT.

The chain employs TRBV27 and TRBJ1-5, with 7 bases lining up with TRBD1. The V segment lost 6 bases and the J segment 4 bases; nucleotides outside the gene matches: 6. CDR1 and CDR2 from the germline V gene are MNHEY and SMNVEV (reference sequence). The CDR3 runs 14 residues. The CDR3 sequence is CASSFRGPNQPQHF. As DNA, the CDR3 is TGTGCCAGCAGCTTTAGGGGGCCGAATCAGCCCCAGCATTTT.

This clone has a single count. The chain has TRBV7-8 and TRBJ2-2, with 9 bases matching TRBD1. The CDR3 extends over 16 amino acids. Per germline, CDR1 SGHVS and CDR2 FQNEAQ. V dropped 5 bases and J dropped 3; count of bases not matched to a gene: 7. CDR3 nucleotide sequence: TGTGCCAGCAGCCGCAACAGGGGGCTCTACACCGGGGAGCTGTTTTTT. This gives the protein CASSRNRGLYTGELFF.